Listed below are T cell receptor beta chains from one sample, sequenced in a study of radiation and T cells in renal cell carcinoma. The table came from immunoSEQ multiplex PCR; TCRdb's copy has only in-frame clones and leaves some out. The sample consists of some 100,000 clones, 65% to 85% of them appearing once. The specimen comprised blood, sampled from a patient whose treatment included radiotherapy and nephrectomy. The receptor set was obtained from a man in his fifties or sixties with renal cell carcinoma. CDR3s leave out the opening cysteine and the closing phenylalanine or tryptophan.

TRBJ2-1 TRBV5-5 ASSLILAGTNEQF
TRBJ2-7 TRBV4-3 ASSPGLAGVYEQY
TRBJ2-1 TRBV27 ASSILAGSSYNEQF
TRBJ1-2 TRBV2 ASKAGANYGYT
TRBJ1-4 TRBV25-1 ASSEGGNNEKLF
TRBJ2-2 TRBV6-4 ASSDSLAGELF
TRBJ2-2 TRBV5-1 ASSSPTSGAGELF
TRBJ1-2 TRBV5-1 ASSPYRVTYGYT
TRBJ1-1 TRBV7-2 ASSPRDRGNTEAF
TRBJ2-2 TRBV19 ASSTGLVGAGELF
TRBJ1-3 TRBV5-4 ASSFPGGSGNTIY
TRBJ2-3 TRBV29-1 SVEAKHRRDTQY
TRBJ2-3 TRBV5-1 ASFGTPEYQDTQY
TRBJ2-6 TRBV18 ASSLGASGANVLT
TRBJ2-7 TRBV20-1 SAPDGYEQY
TRBJ2-1 TRBV5-1 ASSLAGSRTSSYNEQF
TRBJ1-3 TRBV2 ASTRTGNTIY
TRBJ2-4 TRBV15 ATSRGDMFAKNIQY
TRBJ1-5 TRBV27 ASSLSVPGLDGPQH
TRBJ1-1 TRBV5-1 ASSLVLRQGNMNTEAF
TRBJ1-1 TRBV27 ASRDPPYRGDTEAF
TRBJ1-2 TRBV25-1 ASRAVRGYT
TRBJ2-2 TRBV12-5 ASGLKTGAGWGTGELF
TRBJ1-4 TRBV27 ASSFGSVGNEKLF
TRBJ1-2 TRBV20-1 SAMSGYGYT
TRBJ2-7 TRBV28 ASSPGGQPYEQY
TRBJ1-1 TRBV5-1 ASSKGQGRTEAF
TRBJ2-7 TRBV6-5 ASRGPGLEFYEQY
TRBJ2-5 TRBV10-2 ASSESGPLQETQY
TRBJ2-7 TRBV27 ARLAVDRDEQY
TRBJ2-2 TRBV28 ASSLELAGVAGELF